This T cell receptor (beta chain) was captured in a study of OX40 agonist ivuxolimab in advanced cancers. Study-level information: People in dose escalation had one of these cancers: hepatocellular carcinoma, melanoma, renal cell or head and neck cancer.

Clones were sequenced by immunoSEQ multiplex PCR, and TCRdb holds only the in-frame ones, with some missing. The sample contains under 55,000 clones, around 85% of which appear only once. The study, taken as a whole, reports: Clonal expansion was among the lowest in partial responders at 0.1-3.0 mg/kg, especially CD8+. By week 6 at 0.1 to 3.0 mg/kg, blood CD4+ and CD8+ T cells had expanded clonally. The mean number of expanded clones was higher in CD8+ T cells than in CD4+.

The CDR3 loop spans 16 amino acids. V was cut by 2 bases and J by 4 bases, with 15 bases left in between. Germline assignment: CDR1 MNHEY and CDR2 SMNVEV (reference sequence). As regards this clone: Its antigen is as yet unknown.

The clonotype originates from an adult with an advanced solid tumor such as melanoma, head and neck, liver or kidney cancer. The chain couples TRBV27 to TRBJ1-5; no firm D call. Specimen: CD4+ or CD8+ T cells sorted from blood, collected in a trial of the OX40 agonist ivuxolimab. This CDR3 is CASSLRATAGNQPQHF. In nucleotides, the CDR3 is TGTGCCAGCAGTTTAAGGGCGACGGCAGGAAATCAGCCCCAGCATTTT.